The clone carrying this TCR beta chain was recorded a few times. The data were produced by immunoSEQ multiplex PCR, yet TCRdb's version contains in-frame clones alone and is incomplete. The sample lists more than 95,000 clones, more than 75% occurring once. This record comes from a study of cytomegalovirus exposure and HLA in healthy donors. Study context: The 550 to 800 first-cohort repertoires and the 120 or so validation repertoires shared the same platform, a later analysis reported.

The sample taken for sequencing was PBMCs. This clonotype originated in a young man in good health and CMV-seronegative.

The CDR3 DNA reads as TGCGCCAGCAGCTTTTCAGGTGTAGATACGCAGTATTTT. Its protein product is CASSFSGVDTQYF. The chain carries TRBV5-1 and TRBJ2-3; D is undetermined. Per germline, CDR1 SGHRS and CDR2 YFSETQ. The CDR3 consists of 13 residues. Trimming shortened V by 2 bases and J by 5 bases, and 9 bases separated the two germline ends. Supplemented by reference TRBV5-1 and TRBJ2-3, the full variable domain reads KAGVTQTPRYLIKTRGQQVTLSCSPISGHRSVSWYQQTPGQGLQFLFEYFSETQRNKGNFPGRFSGRQFSNSRSEMNVSTLELGDSALYLCASSFSGVDTQYFGPGTRLTVL.